Following are 32 T cell receptor beta chains from one sample sequenced in a study of OX40 agonist ivuxolimab in advanced cancers. Libraries were prepared by immunoSEQ multiplex PCR; TCRdb keeps only in-frame clonotypes and omits some of them. The sample records 77,000 or so clones, around 91% being singletons. Material: CD4+ or CD8+ T cells sorted from blood, obtained in a trial of the OX40 agonist ivuxolimab. The receptors come from an adult with an advanced solid tumor such as melanoma, head and neck, liver or kidney cancer.

The J gene is TRBJ2-1, the V gene TRBV29-1; 15 bases map to TRBD2. The junction had 4 bases not matched to a gene; V was cut back by 5 bases and J by 5 bases. Germline lookup yields CDR1 SQVTM and CDR2 ANQGSEA. The CDR3 has 15 residues. The CDR3 coding sequence is TGCAGCGTTTCCCGGACTAGCGGGAGGGACAATGAGCAGTTCTTC. Translated: CSVSRTSGRDNEQFF.

The gene calls are TRBV6-1 and TRBJ2-1; TRBD2 agrees at 14 bases. The length of the CDR3 is 13 residues. Germline values: CDR1 MNHNS, CDR2 SASEGT. Trimming removed 6 bases from V and 13 bases from J; junction bases left unmatched: 5. CDR3 amino acids: CASRETSGRGQFF. As DNA, the CDR3 is TGTGCCAGCAGGGAGACTAGCGGGAGGGGTCAGTTCTTC.

This chain uses TRBV6-1 with TRBJ2-3, with D perhaps matching TRBD2 (6 bases). The V and J ends lost 6 bases and 3 bases respectively, with 13 bases between them. Per germline, CDR1 MNHNS and CDR2 SASEGT. The CDR3 is 14 residues long. CDR3 loop: CASSSGTVTDTQYF. The CDR3 DNA reads TGTGCCAGCAGCTCCGGGACTGTGACAGATACGCAGTATTTT.

In this sample, this clone turned up once. The chain joins TRBV11-3 to TRBJ2-5; 7 bases map to TRBD1. CDR1 and CDR2 (germline): SGHNT, YENEEA. This CDR3 contains 13 residues. V lost 3 bases and J lost 7; bases outside the gene matches: 5. The CDR3 sequence: CASSLLTGRTQYF. CDR3 in DNA: TGTGCCAGCAGCTTGCTGACAGGGCGGACCCAGTACTTC. The whole variable domain, remainder taken from reference TRBV11-3 and TRBJ2-5, is EAGVVQSPRYKIIEKKQPVAFWCNPISGHNTLYWYLQNLGQGPELLIRYENEEAVDDSQLPKDRFSAERLKGVDSTLKIQPAELGDSAVYLCASSLLTGRTQYFGPGTRLLVL.

CDR3 in amino acids: CAISLDLSSYNEQFF. CDR3 in DNA: TGTGCCATCAGCTTAGACTTGAGCTCCTACAATGAGCAGTTCTTC. This rearrangement joins TRBV10-3 to TRBJ2-1; D unclear. V was trimmed by 6 bases and J by 0 bases, leaving 12 bases between them. CDR3 length equals 15 residues. Germline values: CDR1 ENHRY, CDR2 SYGVKD.

This clone was counted once. The junction shows a germline mismatch at one end, possibly a read error. The sample holds other DNA sequences that translate to the same CDR3. The chain uses TRBV28 and TRBJ2-5; D is unclear. CDR1 and CDR2 (germline): MDHEN, SYDVKM. This CDR3 spans 13 amino acids. The CDR3 loop is CASSLPSRETQYF. DNA for the CDR3: TGTGCCAGTAGTTTACCCTCCAGGGAGACCCAGTACTTC.

This clone has only one observation. This chain joins TRBV28 and TRBJ1-5; D not resolved. V gave up 5 bases and J gave up 7 bases, with 9 bases separating them. The CDR3 has 12 amino acids. Germline V lookup: CDR1 MDHEN, CDR2 SYDVKM. The CDR3 coding sequence is TGTGCCAGCAGTGCCGGAGAACAGCCCCAGCATTTT. The encoded protein is CASSAGEQPQHF.

This chain uses TRBV6-5 with TRBJ2-5; D remains ambiguous. V lost 4 bases and J 2 bases, leaving 11 bases between the germline ends. The CDR3 is 14 residues long. Germline loops: CDR1 MNHEY, CDR2 SVGAGI. CDR3 nucleotides: TGTGCCAGCAGTTTAACTGTGGGGCAAGAGACCCAGTACTTC. Residues: CASSLTVGQETQYF.

J is TRBJ1-1 and V is TRBV7-9, with no clear D. Germline-derived CDR1 and CDR2 are SEHNR and FQNEAQ (reference sequence). The CDR3 runs to 13 residues. V was trimmed by 5 bases and J by 10 bases, leaving 17 bases between them. The CDR3 bases are TGTGCCAGCAGCCCGCCGGGTCTTACCGGAGCTTTCTTT. Its translation: CASSPPGLTGAFF.

The rearrangement joins TRBV7-2 to TRBJ2-7; D remains ambiguous. Trimming left V 3 bases short and J 2 bases short, with 14 bases between. Per germline, CDR1 SGHTA and CDR2 FQGNSA. The CDR3 is 15 amino acids. CDR3 sequence: CASSFLPSLPYEQYF. The DNA of the CDR3 is TGTGCCAGCAGCTTCCTCCCCAGTCTTCCCTACGAGCAGTACTTC.

The chain recombines TRBV19 with TRBJ2-7; TRBD1 matches at 7 bases. The CDR3 consists of 15 residues. Germline trimming cut 3 bases from V and 0 bases from J; bases unmatched to any gene: 5. Germline V gives CDR1 LNHDA, CDR2 SQIVND (reference sequence). In DNA, the CDR3 is TGTGCCAGTAGTATGCGACAGGGTAGCTCCTACGAGCAGTACTTC. This gives the protein CASSMRQGSSYEQYF. Full variable domain (missing parts from reference TRBV19 and TRBJ2-7): DGGITQSPKYLFRKEGQNVTLSCEQNLNHDAMYWYRQDPGQGLRLIYYSQIVNDFQKGDIAEGYSVSREKKESFPLTVTSAQKNPTAFYLCASSMRQGSSYEQYFGPGTRLTVT.

The J gene is TRBJ2-1, the V gene TRBV18; 11 bases match TRBD1. Germline V gives CDR1 KGHSH, CDR2 LQKENI. The CDR3 runs 13 residues. V lost 6 bases, J lost 5 bases, and 0 bases stayed unmatched. The CDR3 nucleotides read TGTGCCAGCTCGGGACAGGGGGACAATGAGCAGTTCTTC. Translated: CASSGQGDNEQFF.

This chain uses TRBV15 with TRBJ2-6, with D unclear. CDR1 is LNHNV, CDR2 YYDKDF, per germline (reference sequence). This CDR3 spans 16 amino acids. V lost 1 base to trimming and J lost 0 bases, with 7 bases between them. DNA for the CDR3: TGTGCCACCAGCAGAGCAGGCTCCTCTGGGGCCAACGTCCTGACTTTC. This sequence encodes CATSRAGSSGANVLTF.

The chain has TRBV7-9 and TRBJ1-1, with 8 bases identical to TRBD1. The trim removed 2 bases at V and 1 base at J, leaving 3 bases unmatched. Germline CDR1 SEHNR, CDR2 FQNEAQ (reference sequence). The CDR3 has 15 residues. Here the CDR3 reads CASSLLGTGNTEAFF. CDR3 nucleotide sequence: TGTGCCAGCAGCTTATTGGGGACAGGGAACACTGAAGCTTTCTTT. The variable domain in full, with the rest retrieved from reference TRBV7-9 and TRBJ1-1, is DTGVSQNPRHKITKRGQNVTFRCDPISEHNRLYWYRQTLGQGPEFLTYFQNEAQLEKSRLLSDRFSAERPKGSFSTLEIQRTEQGDSAMYLCASSLLGTGNTEAFFGQGTRLTVV.

The chain employs TRBV7-2 and TRBJ1-4, with a tentative D call TRBD1 (5 bases). The V and J ends lost 4 bases and 4 bases respectively, with 13 bases between them. This CDR3 has 15 residues. Germline V gives CDR1 SGHTA, CDR2 FQGNSA. CDR3 protein: CASSSGTGFNEKLFF. In DNA form, the CDR3 reads TGTGCCAGCAGCTCAGGGACGGGTTTTAATGAAAAACTGTTTTTT.

The chain combines TRBV6-6 with TRBJ1-3; D is perhaps TRBD1 (5 bases). The V gene's germline CDR1 is MNHNY and CDR2 SVGAGI (reference sequence). Trimming pared 6 bases from V and 0 bases from J, leaving 12 bases between. CDR3 size: 15 residues. CDR3 in amino acids: CASRPGLTSGNTIYF. CDR3 nucleotides: TGTGCCAGCAGGCCGGGACTCACCTCTGGAAACACCATATATTTT.

The V gene is TRBV11-1, the J gene TRBJ2-1; either TRBD1 or TRBD2 may fit D (5 bases each). Per germline, CDR1 SGHAT and CDR2 FQDESV (reference sequence). The length of the CDR3 is 15 residues. V lost 1 base and J lost 0, with 7 bases in between. CDR3 residues: CASSLGGPSYNEQFF. CDR3 in DNA: TGTGCCAGCAGCTTAGGGGGACCCTCCTACAATGAGCAGTTCTTC.

J is TRBJ2-5 and V is TRBV5-1, with 11 nucleotides matching TRBD2. The CDR3 loop spans 16 amino acids. Germline values: CDR1 SGHRS, CDR2 YFSETQ. The junction had 3 bases not matched to a gene; V was cut back by 1 base and J by 1 base. The CDR3 loop is CASSLITSGGQETQYF. The DNA of the CDR3 is TGCGCCAGCAGCTTGATTACTAGCGGGGGCCAAGAGACCCAGTACTTC.

This chain connects TRBV4-2 to TRBJ2-5; no clear D. The germline gives CDR1 LGHNA, CDR2 YNFKEQ. V lost 1 base and J lost 3, with 6 bases in between. CDR3 length: 13 residues. DNA of the CDR3: TGTGCCAGCAGCCAAGGGGCGGAAGAGACCCAGTACTTC. Encoded protein: CASSQGAEETQYF.

V is TRBV2 and J is TRBJ1-6, with D perhaps TRBD1 (5 bases). In germline, CDR1 is SNHLY, CDR2 FYNNEI. V was clipped by 8 bases and J by 7 bases, with 15 bases between them. This CDR3 has 14 residues. CDR3 in amino acids: CASSVAGSNSPLHF. The CDR3 nucleotides are TGTGCCAGCTCGGTCGCAGGGAGCAATTCACCCCTCCACTTT.

This rearrangement joins TRBV5-6 to TRBJ2-7; 8 nucleotides agree with TRBD1. The CDR3 consists of 18 residues. V trimming: 4 bases; J trimming: 7 bases; junction bases outside the gene matches: 22. The germline V gene encodes CDR1 SGHDT and CDR2 YYEEEE. CDR3 region: CASSRTINSRTGMGEQYF. For the CDR3, the DNA is TGTGCCAGCAGCCGGACCATCAACTCCCGGACAGGGATGGGAGAGCAGTACTTC. The entire variable domain, with the rest obtained from reference TRBV5-6 and TRBJ2-7, is as follows: DAGVTQSPTHLIKTRGQQVTLRCSPKSGHDTVSWYQQALGQGPQFIFQYYEEEERQRGNFPDRFSGHQFPNYSSELNVNALLLGDSALYLCASSRTINSRTGMGEQYFGPGTRLTVT.

The chain combines TRBV11-3 with TRBJ1-2; TRBD1 aligns across 10 bases. The CDR3 runs to 13 residues. Germline assignment: CDR1 SGHNT and CDR2 YENEEA. Unmatched junction bases numbered 2, after V lost 3 bases and J lost 7 bases. Here the CDR3 DNA reads TGTGCCAGCAGCTTCGGGACAGGGGTTGGCTACACCTTC. Amino acid sequence: CASSFGTGVGYTF.

This clone occurred once. The chain is built from TRBV6-5 and TRBJ2-7, with 9 bases identical to TRBD2. CDR3 size: 14 residues. Trimming cost V 2 bases and J 7 bases; bases outside gene matches: 6. Germline V gives CDR1 MNHEY, CDR2 SVGAGI. CDR3 sequence (DNA): TGTGCCAGCAGTTACGGCGGGGGGGAGGTTGAGCAGTACTTC. Translated: CASSYGGGEVEQYF.

V is TRBV9 and J is TRBJ2-1; 9 bases agree with TRBD1. Germline V gives CDR1 SGDLS, CDR2 YYNGEE. The CDR3 has 16 amino acids. The V segment lost 0 bases and the J segment 4 bases; nucleotides outside the gene matches: 5. The CDR3 sequence: CASSVAQGASYNEQFF. The CDR3 nucleotides read TGTGCCAGCAGCGTAGCACAGGGGGCTTCTTACAATGAGCAGTTCTTC.

This clone was observed a few times. The chain has TRBV18 and TRBJ1-2, with TRBD1 matching over 7 bases. The CDR3 loop spans 15 amino acids. Germline lookup yields CDR1 KGHSH and CDR2 LQKENI. Trimming cost V 2 bases and J 2 bases; bases outside gene matches: 5. The CDR3 DNA follows: TGTGCCAGCTCACCAGGGACAGTCACCAACTATGGCTACACCTTC. It codes for CASSPGTVTNYGYTF.

The V and J genes are TRBV5-4 and TRBJ1-1; 8 nucleotides agree with TRBD1. CDR1 and CDR2 from the germline V gene are SGHNT and YYREEE (reference sequence). This CDR3 has 13 residues. The V segment lost 4 bases and the J segment 7 bases; nucleotides outside the gene matches: 6. The CDR3 DNA reads as TGTGCCAGCAGCGACCGGGACAGGCATGAAGCTTTCTTT. Translating it yields CASSDRDRHEAFF.

The chain employs TRBV6-6 and TRBJ1-4; the D gene is possibly TRBD1 (5 bases). Germline V gives CDR1 MNHNY, CDR2 SVGAGI (reference sequence). This CDR3 is 15 amino acids long. Trimming took off 6 bases at V and 11 bases at J, with 22 bases between the two ends. CDR3 residues: CASSQPRAARGKLFF. CDR3 bases: TGTGCCAGCAGCCAACCGCGGGCTGCTCGGGGGAAACTGTTTTTT.

The V and J genes are TRBV9 and TRBJ1-1; D is undetermined. This CDR3 has 13 amino acids. The V and J ends lost 1 base and 5 bases respectively, with 9 bases between them. Germline V gene lookup returns CDR1 SGDLS and CDR2 YYNGEE. The CDR3, as DNA: TGTGCCAGCAGCGTAAACTTTGGGACTGAAGCTTTCTTT. This gives the protein CASSVNFGTEAFF.

The CDR3 here is CASSLLAENTEAFF. Written as DNA, the CDR3 is TGTGCCAGCAGCTTGTTAGCTGAGAACACTGAAGCTTTCTTT. The J gene is TRBJ1-1, the V gene TRBV5-6; D ambiguous. CDR3 length equals 14 residues. Germline V CDR1 and CDR2: SGHDT, YYEEEE. Trimming shortened V by 1 base and J by 1 base, and 8 bases separated the two germline ends.

The V call is TRBV6-1, the J call TRBJ2-2; maybe TRBD1 (6 bases). Germline lookup yields CDR1 MNHNS and CDR2 SASEGT. Trimming stripped 4 bases from V and 6 bases from J, with 21 bases between. The CDR3 contains 17 residues. The CDR3 sequence: CASSARLITGSPGELFF. The CDR3 nucleotides are TGTGCCAGCAGTGCACGACTAATAACAGGGTCCCCCGGGGAGCTGTTTTTT.

This clone was found once. CDR3 region: CASSVGQGTGELFF. DNA for the CDR3: TGTGCCAGCAGCGTAGGACAGGGGACCGGGGAGCTGTTTTTT. V is TRBV9 and J is TRBJ2-2, with 8 bases aligning to TRBD1. This CDR3 is built from 14 residues. Unmatched junction bases numbered 0, after V lost 0 bases and J lost 5 bases. The germline V gene encodes CDR1 SGDLS and CDR2 YYNGEE.

This clone was observed once. The rearrangement joins TRBV2 to TRBJ2-1, with 10 bases fitting TRBD2. Trimming took 3 bases from V and 8 from J; bases not matched to a gene: 7. CDR1 is SNHLY, CDR2 FYNNEI, per germline. The CDR3 length is 15 residues. Here the CDR3 DNA reads TGTGCCAGCAGTGAGTGGCTAGCGGGAGTACATGAGCAGTTCTTC. As protein: CASSEWLAGVHEQFF.